This TCR beta chain originates from a study of T cells after yellow fever vaccination (dated by TCRdb to about 2019). In terms of the full investigation: The SMART-Seq v4 Ultra Low Input RNA kit was used to prepare libraries from fractions with low cell numbers. To follow T-cell clones before and after both primary and booster YFV17D yellow fever vaccination, bulk TCR alpha and beta repertoires underwent longitudinal sequencing. The cohort comprised two healthy male donors, one aged 18 to 30 and one aged 30 to 40 years. Blood was collected at multiple timepoints before and after primary and secondary immunization, and bulk PBMC replicates and cell subsets were isolated. Overall study results and their limits: Compared with the primary T-cell response, the secondary T-cell response was weaker but faster, peaking on day 5 rather than day 15. Only a couple of donors were included in the study, so the extent to which the findings can be generalized is limited. After the booster, most of the clones that had expanded following primary vaccination were detected again (around 97% of CD4 and 88% of CD8), which suggests that memory was broadly maintained. Because abundant contaminating clonotypes from the bulk population could be contained in FACS-sorted repertoires, computational filtering was required. A small share of clonotypes occurred in both CD4 and CD8 compartments, likely arising from convergent recombination.

V and J are truncated by 5 bases and 7 bases respectively, leaving an intervening sequence of 12 bases. The CDR1 and CDR2 encoded by the germline V gene (reference sequence) are SGHKS and YYEKEE. The CDR3 holds 12 amino acids from the cysteine to the phenylalanine. Of the read, only the CDR3 DNA is kept; its 36 bases are in frame from base 1. The intended sense of this specimen's treatment or condition label: live attenuated yellow fever vaccine strain. At every blood-draw timepoint, two biological replicates of bulk PBMCs were collected. A standard Ficoll-Paque protocol was used to isolate PBMCs from peripheral blood. TriZol was used to extract RNA from bulk PBMCs, from CD4 and CD8 fractions, and from dextramer-positive and dextramer-negative fractions. Sequencing instrument: Illumina NovaSeq 6000. TCR cDNA was made using 5'RACE template switching, a step that added a universal primer site and unique molecular identifiers. Priming of cDNA synthesis was performed from both the TCR alpha and TCR beta constant segments. Library amplification involved two PCR steps, and the second step added sample barcodes and sequencing adapters. Libraries were sequenced on Illumina HiSeq 2500 (2x100 bp) or NovaSeq (2x150 bp). Under the source paper's analysis protocol: Reads were demultiplexed and collapsed into UMI consensus sequences with MIGEC, and V(D)J alignment was performed with MiXCR. Using edgeR on replicate PBMC samples, clonotypes were called vaccine-responding if FDR was below 0.01 and the log2 fold change was above 5 up to day 15. Each bulk clonotype received a CD4 or CD8 identity based on whether the sequenced CD4 or CD8 repertoire contained that clonotype at higher abundance. TCRdb handled the public reads itself, with Q25 trimming in fastp and clone calling in MiXCR, and kept productive beta chains. One record per CDR3 amino acid sequence lists the most common genes and DNA. The V and J calls come from TCRdb's annotation, not from the publication. In all, the sample holds 300,000 to 350,000 distinct CDR3 sequences, and around 3.9% of those were seen once. The ten biggest clones cover approximately 25% of the sample.

Note on this clonotype: The antigen this receptor binds is unknown. No much larger clone is present one base from it, and per-base qualities are unavailable.

The sequence was collected from a man younger than 35 who received the YFV17D yellow fever vaccine. The rearranged segments are TRBV5-5 and TRBJ2-5; the D gene is unclear. This specimen consisted of PBMCs, obtained 5 days after the yellow fever booster vaccination. The DNA is TGTGCCAGCAGATGGAGCTGGGGGACCCAGTACTTC. Translated, this gives CASRWSWGTQYF.